The sequence of this TCR beta chain was determined in a study of CD8 T cells in ankylosing spondylitis. Study results and limitations: A TCR beta motif of under ten highly homologous variants appeared characteristic of ankylosing spondylitis blood.

TCRdb reprocessed the 5' RACE reads with MiXCR, giving one entry per CDR3 protein. The repertoire holds approximately 300,000 distinct CDR3 sequences, with approximately 8% as singletons. V dropped 6 bases and J dropped 2; count of bases not matched to a gene: 4. The length of the CDR3 is 14 residues. Per germline, CDR1 ENHRY and CDR2 SYGVKD. This clonotype was seen repeatedly, ten times or more. What it binds is unknown. V and J are TRBV10-3 and TRBJ2-7; 10 nucleotides align to TRBD1. The sequenced sample was blood, either unsorted or a sorted T cell fraction (not recorded which). The TCR was taken from a male donor with ankylosing spondylitis. The chain's CDR3 is CAISPGQGTYEQYF. The CDR3, as DNA: TGTGCCATCAGCCCGGGACAGGGGACCTACGAGCAGTACTTC.